This T cell receptor beta chain was found in a study of vaccination and CD4 T cells after COVID-19. Study-wide findings and caveats: Within the convalescent patients, a median approximately 90% of the SARS-CoV-2-reactive clones were ones that appeared only post-vaccination.

A single count supports this clonotype. What it recognizes is unknown. Oncomine TCR Beta short-read sequencing was applied to DNA from cultured CD4+ T cells. TCRdb reprocessed the PCR reads via MiXCR and lists one record per CDR3 protein. The sample contains thousands of distinct CDR3 sequences, roughly 71% of which appear only once. V was cut by 3 bases and J by 5 bases, with 8 bases left in between. Germline V lookup: CDR1 ENHRY, CDR2 SYGVKD. This CDR3 has 14 amino acids. Regarding treatment: roughly ten-day PBMC culture with coronavirus spike peptide pools or control peptides (ViraFEST assay). TCRs were sequenced by ViraFEST after antigen-specific T cells had been expanded with peptide pools.

Sequenced sample: CD4+ T cells from blood, cultured in vitro. The V call is TRBV10-3, the J call TRBJ1-6; D might be TRBD1 (6 bases). This clonotype was sampled from a human donor who had recovered from COVID-19. CDR3: CAISDNRDNSPLHF. CDR3 in DNA: TGTGCCATCAGTGATAACAGGGATAATTCACCCCTCCACTTT.